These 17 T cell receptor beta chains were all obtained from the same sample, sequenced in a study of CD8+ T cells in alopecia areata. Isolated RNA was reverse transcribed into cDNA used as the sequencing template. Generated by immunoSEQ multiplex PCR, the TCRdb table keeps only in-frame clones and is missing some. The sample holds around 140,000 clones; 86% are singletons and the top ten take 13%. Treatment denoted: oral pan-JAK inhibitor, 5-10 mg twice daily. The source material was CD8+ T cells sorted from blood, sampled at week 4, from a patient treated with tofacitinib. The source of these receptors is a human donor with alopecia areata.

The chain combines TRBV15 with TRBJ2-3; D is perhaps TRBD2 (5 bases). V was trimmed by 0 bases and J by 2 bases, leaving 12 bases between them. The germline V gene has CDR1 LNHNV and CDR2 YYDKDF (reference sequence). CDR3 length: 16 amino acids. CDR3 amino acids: CATSRDRGSYTDTQYF. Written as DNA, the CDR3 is TGTGCCACCAGCAGAGATCGCGGGTCCTACACAGATACGCAGTATTTT.

CDR3 nucleotide sequence: TGTGCCAGCAGTTGGGACAGGGCCCCTAGCACAGATACGCAGTATTTT. Translating it yields CASSWDRAPSTDTQYF. V and J are TRBV27 and TRBJ2-3, with 9 nucleotides matching TRBD1. With V trimmed by 4 bases and J by 0 bases, 5 bases remained unmatched. Germline CDR1 reads MNHEY; CDR2 reads SMNVEV (reference sequence). CDR3 length: 16 residues.

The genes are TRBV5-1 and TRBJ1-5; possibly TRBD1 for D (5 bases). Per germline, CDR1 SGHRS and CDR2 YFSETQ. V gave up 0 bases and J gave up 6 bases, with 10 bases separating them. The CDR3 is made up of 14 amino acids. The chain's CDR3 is CASSLGQGVQPQHF. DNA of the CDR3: TGCGCCAGCAGCTTGGGGCAGGGTGTTCAGCCCCAGCATTTT.

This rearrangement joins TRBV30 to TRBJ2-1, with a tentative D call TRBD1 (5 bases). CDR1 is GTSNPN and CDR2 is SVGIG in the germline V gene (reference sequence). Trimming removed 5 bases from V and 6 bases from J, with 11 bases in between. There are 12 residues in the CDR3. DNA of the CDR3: TGTGCCTGGGTGGGGCCACCCAATGAGCAGTTCTTC. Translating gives CAWVGPPNEQFF.

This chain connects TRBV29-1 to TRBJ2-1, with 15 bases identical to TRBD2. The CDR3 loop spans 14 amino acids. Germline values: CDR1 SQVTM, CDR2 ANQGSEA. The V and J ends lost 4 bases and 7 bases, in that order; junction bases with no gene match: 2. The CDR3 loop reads CSVVGTSGRNEQFF. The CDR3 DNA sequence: TGCAGCGTTGTGGGGACTAGCGGGAGGAATGAGCAGTTCTTC.

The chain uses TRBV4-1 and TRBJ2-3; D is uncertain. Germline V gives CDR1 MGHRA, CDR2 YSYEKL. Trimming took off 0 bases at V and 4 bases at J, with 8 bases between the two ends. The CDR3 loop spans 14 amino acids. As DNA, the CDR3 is TGCGCCAGCAGCCAAGAAGATTGGCCAGATACGCAGTATTTT. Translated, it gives CASSQEDWPDTQYF.

CDR3 in amino acids: CASSLADHPDREQYF. As DNA, the CDR3 is TGTGCCAGCAGCTTAGCCGATCACCCCGACCGGGAGCAGTACTTC. This chain uses TRBV7-9 with TRBJ2-7; unclear D gene. The V end lost 0 bases, the J end lost 7 bases, and 16 bases lay between the germline ends. This CDR3 is built from 15 residues. Germline V gene data show CDR1 as SEHNR and CDR2 as FQNEAQ (reference sequence).

The CDR3 spells CASSLGRGRYEQYF. The CDR3 DNA sequence: TGCGCCAGCAGCTTGGGGAGGGGGCGCTACGAGCAGTACTTC. V and J are TRBV5-1 and TRBJ2-7; weak D call: TRBD1 (7 bases). Deletions cut 0 bases from V and 3 bases from J, with 10 bases between. This CDR3 spans 14 amino acids. CDR1 is SGHRS and CDR2 is YFSETQ in the germline V gene.

The CDR3 sequence is CSVEEGGYEQYF. The CDR3 DNA sequence: TGCAGCGTTGAAGAGGGCGGATACGAGCAGTACTTC. The chain recombines TRBV29-1 with TRBJ2-5, with D unresolved. The J call may be incorrect, as the DNA end agrees better with TRBJ2-7. Germline assignment: CDR1 SQVTM and CDR2 ANQGSEA. This CDR3 is built from 12 residues.

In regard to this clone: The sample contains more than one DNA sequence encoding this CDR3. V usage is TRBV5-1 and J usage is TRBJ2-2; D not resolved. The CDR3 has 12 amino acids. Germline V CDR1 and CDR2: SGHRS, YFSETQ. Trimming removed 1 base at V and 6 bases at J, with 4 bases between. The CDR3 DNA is TGCGCCAGCAGCTTGCGCCCCGGGGAGCTGTTTTTT. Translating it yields CASSLRPGELFF.

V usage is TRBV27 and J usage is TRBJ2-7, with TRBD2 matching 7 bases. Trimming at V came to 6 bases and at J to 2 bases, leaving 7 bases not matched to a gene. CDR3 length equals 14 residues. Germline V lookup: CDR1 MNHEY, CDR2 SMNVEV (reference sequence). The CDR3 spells CASSPYSGTYEQYF. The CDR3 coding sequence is TGTGCCAGCAGCCCATACAGCGGGACCTACGAGCAGTACTTC.

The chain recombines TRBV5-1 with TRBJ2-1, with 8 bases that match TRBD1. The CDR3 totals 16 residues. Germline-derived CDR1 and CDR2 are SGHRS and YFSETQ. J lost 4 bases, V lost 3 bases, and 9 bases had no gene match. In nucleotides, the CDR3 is TGCGCCAGCAGCTCGTACAGGCAGGGGGCTTACAATGAGCAGTTCTTC. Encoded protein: CASSSYRQGAYNEQFF.

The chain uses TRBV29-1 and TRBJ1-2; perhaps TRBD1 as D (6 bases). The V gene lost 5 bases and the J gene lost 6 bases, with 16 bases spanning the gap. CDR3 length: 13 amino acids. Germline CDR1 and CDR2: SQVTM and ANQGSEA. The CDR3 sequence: CSVTTGGGDGYTF. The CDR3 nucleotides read TGCAGCGTTACGACAGGAGGAGGCGATGGCTACACCTTC.

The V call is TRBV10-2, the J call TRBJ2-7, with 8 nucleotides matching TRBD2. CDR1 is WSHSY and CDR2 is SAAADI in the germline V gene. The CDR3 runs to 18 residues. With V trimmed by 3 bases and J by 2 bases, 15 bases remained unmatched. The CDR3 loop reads CASSDPYTGGRVPYEQYF. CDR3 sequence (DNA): TGCGCCAGCAGTGACCCGTATACGGGGGGGCGCGTTCCCTACGAGCAGTACTTC.

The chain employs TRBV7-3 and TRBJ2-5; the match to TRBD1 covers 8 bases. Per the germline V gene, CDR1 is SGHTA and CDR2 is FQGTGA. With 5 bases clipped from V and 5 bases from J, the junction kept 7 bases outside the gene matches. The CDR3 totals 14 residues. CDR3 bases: TGTGCCAGCAGCACCTCAGGGGGCGCGGAGACCCAGTACTTC. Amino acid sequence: CASSTSGGAETQYF.

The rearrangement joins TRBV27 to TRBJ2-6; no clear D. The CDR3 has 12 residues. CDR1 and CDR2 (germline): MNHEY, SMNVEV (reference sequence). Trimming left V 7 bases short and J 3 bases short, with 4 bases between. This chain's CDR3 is CASKDGANVLTF. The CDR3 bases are TGTGCCAGCAAGGATGGGGCCAACGTCCTGACTTTC. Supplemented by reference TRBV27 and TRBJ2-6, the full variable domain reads EAQVTQNPRYLITVTGKKLTVTCSQNMNHEYMSWYRQDPGLGLRQIYYSMNVEVTDKGDVPEGYKVSRKEKRNFPLILESPSPNQTSLYFCASKDGANVLTFGAGSRLTVL.

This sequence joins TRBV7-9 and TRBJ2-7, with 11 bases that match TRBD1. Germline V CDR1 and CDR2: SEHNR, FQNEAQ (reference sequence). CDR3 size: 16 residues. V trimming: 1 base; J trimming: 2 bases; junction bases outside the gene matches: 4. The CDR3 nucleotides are TGTGCCAGCAGCTTAGGTACGGGACAGGGGGCCTACGAGCAGTACTTC. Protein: CASSLGTGQGAYEQYF.